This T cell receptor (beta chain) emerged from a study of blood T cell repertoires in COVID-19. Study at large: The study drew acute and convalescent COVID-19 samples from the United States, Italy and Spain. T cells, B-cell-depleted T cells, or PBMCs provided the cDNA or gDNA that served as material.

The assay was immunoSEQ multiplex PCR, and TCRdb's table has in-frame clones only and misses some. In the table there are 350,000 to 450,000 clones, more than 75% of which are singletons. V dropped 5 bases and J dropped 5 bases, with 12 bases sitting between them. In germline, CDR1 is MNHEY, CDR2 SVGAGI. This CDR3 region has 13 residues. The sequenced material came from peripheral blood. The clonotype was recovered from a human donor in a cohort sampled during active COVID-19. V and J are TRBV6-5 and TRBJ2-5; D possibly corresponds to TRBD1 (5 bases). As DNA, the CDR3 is TGTGCCAGCAGTCCACAGGCTGGTGAGACCCAGTACTTC. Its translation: CASSPQAGETQYF.